One and the same sample provided the 20 T cell receptor beta chains below, sequenced in a study of T cell responses to AZD1222 COVID-19 vaccine. The data were produced by immunoSEQ multiplex PCR, yet TCRdb's version contains in-frame clones alone and is incomplete. The data show about 75,000 clones, approximately 90% seen once. The sequencing here drew on peripheral blood, taken 28 days after the second dose of the MenACWY control vaccine. The receptors here all came from an adult who received the MenACWY meningococcal vaccine as a control.

This clone was detected once. This rearrangement joins TRBV2 to TRBJ2-7, with D perhaps assigned TRBD1 or TRBD2 (5 bases each). CDR3 size: 17 residues. The V gene's germline CDR1 is SNHLY and CDR2 FYNNEI. The ends were cut back, 4 bases at V and 1 base at J, with 20 bases in the middle. CDR3 in amino acids: CASSAKIRDARSYEQYF. Written as DNA, the CDR3 is TGTGCCAGCAGTGCGAAAATCCGGGACGCCCGTTCCTACGAGCAGTACTTC.

CDR3 DNA: TGTGCCAGCAGTTTAAACAGGGGTGACCAAGAGACCCAGTACTTC. Its protein product is CASSLNRGDQETQYF. The J gene is TRBJ2-5, the V gene TRBV28; TRBD1 matches at 7 bases. The junction had 3 bases not matched to a gene; V was cut back by 2 bases and J by 0 bases. The CDR3 runs 15 residues. Germline-derived CDR1 and CDR2 are MDHEN and SYDVKM.

The chain links TRBV25-1 to TRBJ2-7; 7 bases fit TRBD2. From germline, CDR1 is MGHDK and CDR2 SYGVNS. The CDR3 loop spans 15 amino acids. V shed 3 bases and J 3 bases; nucleotides not matched to a gene: 8. The CDR3 DNA reads TGTGCCAGCAGTGATGGGAATCGGGGGGTCTACGAGCAGTACTTC. Translated: CASSDGNRGVYEQYF.

This chain joins TRBV18 and TRBJ2-5, with 7 bases fitting TRBD1. Unmatched junction bases numbered 9, after V lost 6 bases and J lost 5 bases. CDR3 length equals 14 residues. Germline loops: CDR1 KGHSH, CDR2 LQKENI. CDR3 protein: CASSPLKQGETQYF. CDR3 sequence (DNA): TGTGCCAGCTCCCCCTTGAAACAGGGGGAGACCCAGTACTTC.

CDR3 nucleotide sequence: TGTGCCAGCAGTCCTAGCGGGCGGACCTACGAGCAGTACTTC. Residues: CASSPSGRTYEQYF. The chain joins TRBV25-1 to TRBJ2-7; 8 bases map to TRBD2. Germline values: CDR1 MGHDK, CDR2 SYGVNS. After removal of 5 bases from V and 2 bases from J, the junction contained 5 bases not matched to a gene. This CDR3 contains 14 residues.

This clone turned up a few times. The rearrangement joins TRBV5-1 to TRBJ1-1; TRBD1 agrees at 8 bases. Germline V gene lookup returns CDR1 SGHRS and CDR2 YFSETQ. Trimming removed 5 bases from V and 5 bases from J; junction bases left unmatched: 8. This CDR3 comprises 14 residues. This chain's CDR3 is CASRGGQGETEAFF. In DNA form, the CDR3 reads TGCGCCAGCAGAGGTGGACAGGGTGAAACTGAAGCTTTCTTT.

The chain joins TRBV19 to TRBJ2-7; no clear D. Looked up from germline, CDR1 is LNHDA and CDR2 is SQIVND (reference sequence). Between the trimmed V and J ends, which lost 6 bases and 6 bases, there was a span of 21 bases. There are 15 residues in the CDR3. The CDR3 nucleotides read TGTGCCAGTAGCCCCCCGGTGGGCAGAGTTAGCGAGCAGTACTTC. This encodes CASSPPVGRVSEQYF. Combining the CDR3 with reference TRBV19 and TRBJ2-7 gives the whole variable domain DGGITQSPKYLFRKEGQNVTLSCEQNLNHDAMYWYRQDPGQGLRLIYYSQIVNDFQKGDIAEGYSVSREKKESFPLTVTSAQKNPTAFYLCASSPPVGRVSEQYFGPGTRLTVT.

The CDR3 region has the DNA TGCGCCAGCAGCCAAGATGGAGGGGCTTGGGAAAAACTGTTTTTT. Its protein product is CASSQDGGAWEKLFF. The V call is TRBV4-3, the J call TRBJ1-4; D is perhaps TRBD1 (5 bases). The CDR3 has 15 residues. Germline CDR1 and CDR2: LGHNA and YSLEER. Trimming cost V 0 bases and J 8 bases, with 13 bases left between them.

The rearrangement links TRBV6-2 or TRBV6-3 to TRBJ1-1, with TRBD1 matching over 10 bases. V dropped 5 bases and J dropped 4; count of bases not matched to a gene: 10. The germline gives CDR1 MNHEY, CDR2 SVGEGT. The CDR3 has 16 amino acids. CDR3 in amino acids: CASSPSRDRGGTEAFF. DNA of the CDR3: TGTGCCAGCAGTCCGTCCCGGGACAGGGGAGGCACTGAAGCTTTCTTT.

This clone has just one count. This sequence joins TRBV6-2 or TRBV6-3 and TRBJ1-1, with D hard to call. V lost 5 bases to trimming and J lost 2 bases, with 12 bases between them. CDR1 MNHEY and CDR2 SVGEGT come from the germline V gene. This CDR3 comprises 14 residues. The CDR3 loop reads CASSLDGVNTEAFF. The CDR3 DNA follows: TGTGCCAGCAGTCTCGACGGAGTAAACACTGAAGCTTTCTTT.

This sequence joins TRBV27 and TRBJ1-5, with D unresolved. CDR1 is MNHEY, CDR2 SMNVEV, per germline (reference sequence). This CDR3 is 14 amino acids long. V was clipped by 6 bases and J by 0 bases, with 9 bases between them. DNA for the CDR3: TGTGCCAGCAGCCTCGGTTCTAGCAATCAGCCCCAGCATTTT. This codes for CASSLGSSNQPQHF.

This clone appeared a single time. The chain uses TRBV6-2 or TRBV6-3 and TRBJ1-1; no clear D gene. The germline CDR1 and CDR2 sequences are MNHEY and SVGEGT. Trimming removed 0 bases at V and 7 bases at J, with 12 bases between. The CDR3 is made up of 14 amino acids. CDR3 sequence: CASSYSKRQSEAFF. Here the CDR3 DNA reads TGTGCCAGCAGTTACTCGAAAAGGCAGAGTGAAGCTTTCTTT.

The CDR3 spells CAISDFSYNEQFF. CDR3 nucleotides: TGTGCCATCAGTGACTTCTCCTACAATGAGCAGTTCTTC. The chain combines TRBV10-3 with TRBJ2-1; D gene uncertain. Trimming removed 3 bases from V and 0 bases from J, with 3 bases in between. This CDR3 spans 13 amino acids. Germline V gene lookup returns CDR1 ENHRY and CDR2 SYGVKD.

The chain uses TRBV6-5 and TRBJ1-2; 10 nucleotides line up with TRBD1. Unmatched junction bases numbered 8, after V lost 5 bases and J lost 8 bases. The CDR3 consists of 14 residues. Germline V gene sequence: CDR1 MNHEY, CDR2 SVGAGI. CDR3 in amino acids: CASSIGTGVGGYTF. The CDR3 DNA reads as TGTGCCAGCAGTATTGGGACAGGGGTGGGAGGCTACACCTTC.

J is TRBJ1-1 and V is TRBV7-2; weak D call: TRBD1 (6 bases). From germline, CDR1 is SGHTA and CDR2 FQGNSA. Trimming removed 2 bases at V and 4 bases at J, with 11 bases between. There are 14 residues in the CDR3. The CDR3 protein is CASSLIEGGTEAFF. DNA of the CDR3: TGTGCCAGCAGCTTAATCGAAGGGGGCACTGAAGCTTTCTTT.

The chain carries TRBV6-1 and TRBJ1-5; D possibly corresponds to TRBD1 (5 bases). Between the trimmed V and J ends, which lost 3 bases and 3 bases, there was a span of 6 bases. Germline V gene lookup returns CDR1 MNHNS and CDR2 SASEGT. This CDR3 has 13 amino acids. CDR3 in DNA: TGTGCCAGCAGTGAGGACAACAATCAGCCCCAGCATTTT. Its protein is CASSEDNNQPQHF.

The chain has TRBV6-1 and TRBJ1-5, with no clear D. Germline CDR1 MNHNS, CDR2 SASEGT. With 3 bases removed from V and 4 bases from J, the gap between germline ends came to 7 bases. This CDR3 region has 13 residues. In nucleotides, the CDR3 is TGTGCCAGCAGTGACAGCGCTAATCAGCCCCAGCATTTT. This sequence encodes CASSDSANQPQHF.

The CDR3 region has the DNA TGTGCCAGCACCAGGGGGGGGCCTACGCAGTATTTT. Residues: CASTRGGPTQYF. The genes are TRBV28 and TRBJ2-3; the D gene could be TRBD1 or TRBD2 (7 bases each). V dropped 7 bases and J dropped 8 bases, with 13 bases sitting between them. Germline-derived CDR1 and CDR2 are MDHEN and SYDVKM. The CDR3 loop spans 12 amino acids. The full variable domain, completed using reference TRBV28 and TRBJ2-3, is DVKVTQSSRYLVKRTGEKVFLECVQDMDHENMFWYRQDPGLGLRLIYFSYDVKMKEKGDIPEGYSVSREKKERFSLILESASTNQTSMYLCASTRGGPTQYFGPGTRLTVL.

The chain joins TRBV16 to TRBJ1-5; D unresolved. The CDR3 extends over 13 amino acids. The germline CDR1 and CDR2 sequences are KGHSY and FQNENV. V was shortened by 5 bases and J by 4 bases, with 9 bases between the two germline ends. The CDR3 sequence is CASSFGSNQPQHF. The CDR3 DNA follows: TGTGCCAGCAGCTTCGGGAGTAATCAGCCCCAGCATTTT.

This clone was counted once. This rearrangement joins TRBV7-2 to TRBJ2-3; TRBD2 matches 13 bases. The V gene end was trimmed by 1 base and the J gene end by 5 bases; junction bases not matched to a gene: 6. The CDR3 is 17 amino acids. Germline CDR1 reads SGHTA; CDR2 reads FQGNSA. The CDR3 region is CASSLVTSGGARDTQYF. CDR3 sequence (DNA): TGTGCCAGCAGCTTAGTAACTAGCGGGGGGGCGAGAGATACGCAGTATTTT.